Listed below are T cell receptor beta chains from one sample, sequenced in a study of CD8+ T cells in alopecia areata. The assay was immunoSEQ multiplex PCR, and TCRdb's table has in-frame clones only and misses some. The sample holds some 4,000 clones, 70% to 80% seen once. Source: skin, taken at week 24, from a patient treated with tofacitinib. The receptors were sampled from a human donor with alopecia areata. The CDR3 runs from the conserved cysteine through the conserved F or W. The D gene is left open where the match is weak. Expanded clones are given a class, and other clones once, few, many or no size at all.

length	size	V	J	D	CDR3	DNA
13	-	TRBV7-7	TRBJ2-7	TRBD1	CASSLAAGGEQYF	TGTGCCAGCAGCTTAGCTGCAGGGGGCGAGCAGTACTTC
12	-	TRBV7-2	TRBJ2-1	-	CASSLVTFEQFF	TGTGCCAGCAGCTTAGTCACTTTTGAGCAGTTCTTC
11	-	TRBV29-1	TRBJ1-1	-	CSVEVRTQAFF	TGCAGCGTTGAAGTACGGACCCAAGCTTTCTTT
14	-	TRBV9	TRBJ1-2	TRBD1	CASSGTGTPYGYTF	TGTGCCAGCAGCGGGACAGGGACTCCCTATGGCTACACCTTC
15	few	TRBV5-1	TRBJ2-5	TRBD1	CASSEQTGGQETQYF	TGCGCCAGCAGTGAACAGACAGGGGGGCAAGAGACCCAGTACTTC
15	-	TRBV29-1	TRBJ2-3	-	CSVRTPHISTDTQYF	TGCAGCGTTCGCACTCCTCATATTAGCACAGATACGCAGTATTTT
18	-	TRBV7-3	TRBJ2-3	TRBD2	CASSSGLAGGQRTDTQYF	TGTGCCAGCAGCTCGGGACTAGCGGGGGGCCAACGCACAGATACGCAGTATTTT
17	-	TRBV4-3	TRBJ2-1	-	CASSQAFRGGYYNEQFF	TGCGCCAGCAGCCAAGCCTTCAGGGGTGGCTACTACAATGAGCAGTTCTTC
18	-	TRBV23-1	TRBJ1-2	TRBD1	CASSRPGQGAIKVDGYTF	TGCGCCAGCAGTCGCCCGGGACAGGGGGCGATAAAGGTAGATGGCTACACCTTC
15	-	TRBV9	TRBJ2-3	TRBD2	CASSVGGPSTDTQYF	TGTGCCAGCAGCGTGGGAGGGCCTAGCACAGATACGCAGTATTTT